This T cell receptor (beta chain) was found in a study of T cell changes during pregnancy in multiple sclerosis. Produced via immunoSEQ multiplex PCR; TCRdb's table is partial and in-frame only. Altogether around 30,000 clones are present, 75% to 90% being singletons, with the ten largest covering over 9.5%. Germline-derived CDR1 and CDR2 are LNHDA and SQIVND (reference sequence). Trimming left V 8 bases short and J 4 bases short, with 9 bases between. The CDR3 totals 12 residues. The J gene is TRBJ1-5, the V gene TRBV19; D ambiguous. Sample: CD8+ T cells from peripheral blood mononuclear cells, taken in the second trimester of pregnancy. The source of this sequence is a female donor with multiple sclerosis, enrolled in a pregnancy study. This CDR3 reads CASGSGNQPQHF. The CDR3 nucleotides read TGTGCCAGTGGGTCCGGGAATCAGCCCCAGCATTTT.